This TCR beta chain was retrieved from a study of Graves' ophthalmopathy and Graves' hyperthyroidism. Investigators amplified TCR beta CDR3 regions from RNA transcripts. First-round RT-PCR employed HTBI primers, with a second-round multiplex PCR after it. TCRdb recomputed calls from the multiplex PCR reads with MiXCR, one row per CDR3 protein. The sample includes about 740,000 distinct CDR3 sequences, approximately 40% of them seen just once. This clonotype was seen more than once but under ten times. Its target is not known. Findings of the study overall: Among expanded thyroid clonotypes above 0.001 frequency, most also occurred in blood. In separating ophthalmopathy from stable hyperthyroidism, a 13-signature model achieved around 85% sensitivity and 65% to 84% specificity.

An approximately 10 ml volume of fresh peripheral blood provided the PBMCs. The specimen was peripheral blood. This clonotype was obtained from an adult man with Graves' ophthalmopathy.

The CDR3 bases are TGCAGTGCTAGTCAACAGGGTATGCGAGAGACCCAGTACTTC. This gives the protein CSASQQGMRETQYF. The chain uses TRBV20-1 and TRBJ2-5; weak D call: TRBD1 (6 bases). The CDR3 covers 14 residues. V lost 3 bases to trimming and J lost 4 bases, with 15 bases between them. Germline loops: CDR1 DFQATT, CDR2 SNEGSKA (reference sequence).